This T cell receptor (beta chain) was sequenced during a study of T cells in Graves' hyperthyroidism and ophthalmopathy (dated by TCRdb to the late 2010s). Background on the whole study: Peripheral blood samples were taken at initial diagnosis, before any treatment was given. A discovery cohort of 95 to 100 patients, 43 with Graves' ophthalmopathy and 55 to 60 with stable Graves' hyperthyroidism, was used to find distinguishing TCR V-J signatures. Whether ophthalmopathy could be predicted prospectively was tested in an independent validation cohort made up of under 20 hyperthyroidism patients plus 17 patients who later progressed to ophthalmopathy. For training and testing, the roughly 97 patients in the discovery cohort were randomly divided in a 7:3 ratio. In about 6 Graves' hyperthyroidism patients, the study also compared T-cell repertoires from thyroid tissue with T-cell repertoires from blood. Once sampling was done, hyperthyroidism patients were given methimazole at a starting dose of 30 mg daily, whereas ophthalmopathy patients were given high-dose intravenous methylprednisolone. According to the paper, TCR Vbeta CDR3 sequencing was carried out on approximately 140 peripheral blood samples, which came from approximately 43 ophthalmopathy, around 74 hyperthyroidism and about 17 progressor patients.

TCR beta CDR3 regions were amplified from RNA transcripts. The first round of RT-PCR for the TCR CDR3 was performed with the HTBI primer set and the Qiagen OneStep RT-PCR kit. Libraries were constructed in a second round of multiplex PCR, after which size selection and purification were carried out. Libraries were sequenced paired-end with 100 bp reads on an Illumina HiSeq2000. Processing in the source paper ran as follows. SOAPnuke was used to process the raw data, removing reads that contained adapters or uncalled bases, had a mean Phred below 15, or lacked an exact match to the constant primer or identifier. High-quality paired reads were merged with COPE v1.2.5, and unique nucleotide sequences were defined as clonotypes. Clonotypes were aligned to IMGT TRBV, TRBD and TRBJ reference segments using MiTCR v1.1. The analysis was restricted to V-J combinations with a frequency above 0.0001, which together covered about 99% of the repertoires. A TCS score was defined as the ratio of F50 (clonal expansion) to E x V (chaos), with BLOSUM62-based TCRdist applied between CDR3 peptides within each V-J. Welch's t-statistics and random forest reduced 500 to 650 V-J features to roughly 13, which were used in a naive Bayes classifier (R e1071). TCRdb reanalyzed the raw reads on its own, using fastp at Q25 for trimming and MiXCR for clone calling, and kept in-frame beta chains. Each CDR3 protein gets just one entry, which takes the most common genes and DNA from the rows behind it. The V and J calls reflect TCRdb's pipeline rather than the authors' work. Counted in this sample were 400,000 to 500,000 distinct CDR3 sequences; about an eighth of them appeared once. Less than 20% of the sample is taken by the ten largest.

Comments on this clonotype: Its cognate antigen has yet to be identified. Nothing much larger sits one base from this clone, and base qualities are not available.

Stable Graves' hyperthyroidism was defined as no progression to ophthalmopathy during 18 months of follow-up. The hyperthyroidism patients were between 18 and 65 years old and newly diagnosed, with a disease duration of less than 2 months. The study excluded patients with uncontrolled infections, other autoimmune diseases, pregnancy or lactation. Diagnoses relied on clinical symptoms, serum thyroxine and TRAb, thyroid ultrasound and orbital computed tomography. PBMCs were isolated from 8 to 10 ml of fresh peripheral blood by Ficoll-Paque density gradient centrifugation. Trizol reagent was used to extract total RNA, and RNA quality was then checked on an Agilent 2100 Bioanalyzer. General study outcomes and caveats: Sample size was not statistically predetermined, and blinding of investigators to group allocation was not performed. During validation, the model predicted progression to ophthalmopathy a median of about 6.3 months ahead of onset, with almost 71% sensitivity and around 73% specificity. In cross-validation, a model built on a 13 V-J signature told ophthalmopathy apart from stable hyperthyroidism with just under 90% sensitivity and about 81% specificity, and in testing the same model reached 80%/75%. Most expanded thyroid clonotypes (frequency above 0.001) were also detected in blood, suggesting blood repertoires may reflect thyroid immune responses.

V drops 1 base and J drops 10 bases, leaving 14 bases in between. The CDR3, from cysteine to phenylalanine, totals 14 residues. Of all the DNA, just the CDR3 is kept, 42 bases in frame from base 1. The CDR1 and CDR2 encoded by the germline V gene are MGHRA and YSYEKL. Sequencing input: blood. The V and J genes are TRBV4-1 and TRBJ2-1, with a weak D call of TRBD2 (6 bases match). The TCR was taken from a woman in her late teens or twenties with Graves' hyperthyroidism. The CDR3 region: CASSQAVLAIEQFF. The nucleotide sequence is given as TGCGCCAGCAGCCAAGCGGTGCTAGCGATCGAGCAGTTCTTC.